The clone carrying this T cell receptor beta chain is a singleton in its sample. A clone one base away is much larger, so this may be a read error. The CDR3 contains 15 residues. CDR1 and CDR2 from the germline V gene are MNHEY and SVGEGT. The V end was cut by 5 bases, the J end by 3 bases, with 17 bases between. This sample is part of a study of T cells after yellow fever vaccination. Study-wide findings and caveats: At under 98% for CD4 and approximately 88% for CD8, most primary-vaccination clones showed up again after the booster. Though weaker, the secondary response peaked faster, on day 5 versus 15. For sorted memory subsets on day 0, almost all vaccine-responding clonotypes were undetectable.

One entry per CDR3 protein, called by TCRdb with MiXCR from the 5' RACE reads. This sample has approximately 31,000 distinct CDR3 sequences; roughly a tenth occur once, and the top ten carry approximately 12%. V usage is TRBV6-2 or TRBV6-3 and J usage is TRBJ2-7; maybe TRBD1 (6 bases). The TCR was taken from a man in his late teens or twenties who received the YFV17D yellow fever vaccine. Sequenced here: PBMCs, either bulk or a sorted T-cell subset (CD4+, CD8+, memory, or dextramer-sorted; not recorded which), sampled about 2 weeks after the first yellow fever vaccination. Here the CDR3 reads CASSAFGTLYYEQYF. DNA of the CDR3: TGTGCCAGCAGTGCGTTCGGGACACTCTACTACGAGCAGTACTTC.